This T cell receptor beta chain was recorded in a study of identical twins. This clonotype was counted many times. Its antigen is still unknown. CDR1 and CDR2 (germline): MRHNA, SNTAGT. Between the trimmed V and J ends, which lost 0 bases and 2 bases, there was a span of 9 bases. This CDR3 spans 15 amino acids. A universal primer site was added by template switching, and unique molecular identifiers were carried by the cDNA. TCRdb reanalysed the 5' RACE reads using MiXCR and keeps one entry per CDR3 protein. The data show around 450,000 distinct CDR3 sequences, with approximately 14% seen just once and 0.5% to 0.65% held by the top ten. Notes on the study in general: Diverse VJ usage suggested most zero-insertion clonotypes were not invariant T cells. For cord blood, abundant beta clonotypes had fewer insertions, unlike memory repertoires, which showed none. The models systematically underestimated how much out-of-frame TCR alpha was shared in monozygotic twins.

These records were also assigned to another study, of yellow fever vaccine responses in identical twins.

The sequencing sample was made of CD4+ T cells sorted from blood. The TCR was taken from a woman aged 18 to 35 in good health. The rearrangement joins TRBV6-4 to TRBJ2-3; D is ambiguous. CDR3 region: CASSDSASDTDTQYF. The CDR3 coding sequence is TGTGCCAGCAGTGACTCGGCCAGCGACACAGATACGCAGTATTTT.